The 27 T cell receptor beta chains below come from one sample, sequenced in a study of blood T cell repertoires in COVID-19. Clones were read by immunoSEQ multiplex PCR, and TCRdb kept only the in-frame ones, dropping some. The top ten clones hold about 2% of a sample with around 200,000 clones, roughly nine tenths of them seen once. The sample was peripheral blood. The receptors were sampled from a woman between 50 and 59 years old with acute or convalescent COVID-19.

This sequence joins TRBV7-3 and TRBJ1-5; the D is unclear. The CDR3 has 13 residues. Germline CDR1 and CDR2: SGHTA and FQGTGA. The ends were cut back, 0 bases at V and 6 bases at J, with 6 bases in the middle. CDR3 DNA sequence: TGTGCCAGCAGCTTAACGGAGGGTCAGCCCCAGCATTTT. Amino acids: CASSLTEGQPQHF.

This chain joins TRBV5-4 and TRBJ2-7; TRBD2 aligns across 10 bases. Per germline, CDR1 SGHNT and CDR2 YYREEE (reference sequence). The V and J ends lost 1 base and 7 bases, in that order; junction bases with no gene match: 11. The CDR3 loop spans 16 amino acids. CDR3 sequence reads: CASSLYELAGFMEQYF. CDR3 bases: TGTGCCAGCAGCTTGTACGAACTAGCGGGATTTATGGAGCAGTACTTC.

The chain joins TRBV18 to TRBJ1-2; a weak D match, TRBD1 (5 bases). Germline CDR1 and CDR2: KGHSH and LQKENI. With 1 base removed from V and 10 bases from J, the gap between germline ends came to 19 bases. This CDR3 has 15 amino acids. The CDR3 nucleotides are TGTGCCAGCTCACCACGAAGAGATGGGGCCATCGACTACACCTTC. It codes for CASSPRRDGAIDYTF.

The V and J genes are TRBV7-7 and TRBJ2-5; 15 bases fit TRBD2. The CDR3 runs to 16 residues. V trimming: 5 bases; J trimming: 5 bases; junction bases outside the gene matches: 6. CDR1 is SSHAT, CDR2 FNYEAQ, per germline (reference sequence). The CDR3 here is CASSKGLAGGTETQYF. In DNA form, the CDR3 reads TGTGCCAGCAGCAAAGGACTAGCGGGAGGGACGGAGACCCAGTACTTC.

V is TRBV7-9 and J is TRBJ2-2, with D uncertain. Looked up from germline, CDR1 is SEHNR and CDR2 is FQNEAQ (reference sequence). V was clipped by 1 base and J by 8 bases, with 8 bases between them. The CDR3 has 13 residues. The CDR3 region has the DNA TGTGCCAGCAGCTTAGTGAGTGCGGGGGAGCTGTTTTTT. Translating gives CASSLVSAGELFF.

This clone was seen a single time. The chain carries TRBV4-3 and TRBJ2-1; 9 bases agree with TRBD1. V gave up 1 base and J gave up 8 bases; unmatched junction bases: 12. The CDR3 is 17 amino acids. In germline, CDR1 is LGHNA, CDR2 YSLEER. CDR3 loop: CASSQVLTGTGPHEQFF. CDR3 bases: TGCGCCAGCAGCCAAGTTCTTACCGGGACAGGGCCTCATGAGCAGTTCTTC.

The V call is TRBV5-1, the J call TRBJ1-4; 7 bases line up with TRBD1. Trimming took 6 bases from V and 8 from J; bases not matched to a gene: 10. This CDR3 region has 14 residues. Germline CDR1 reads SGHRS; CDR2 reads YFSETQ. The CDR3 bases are TGCGCCAGCACCCCCACAGGGGTAGAGGAAAAACTGTTTTTT. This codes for CASTPTGVEEKLFF. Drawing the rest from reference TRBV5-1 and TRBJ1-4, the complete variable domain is KAGVTQTPRYLIKTRGQQVTLSCSPISGHRSVSWYQQTPGQGLQFLFEYFSETQRNKGNFPGRFSGRQFSNSRSEMNVSTLELGDSALYLCASTPTGVEEKLFFGSGTQLSVL.

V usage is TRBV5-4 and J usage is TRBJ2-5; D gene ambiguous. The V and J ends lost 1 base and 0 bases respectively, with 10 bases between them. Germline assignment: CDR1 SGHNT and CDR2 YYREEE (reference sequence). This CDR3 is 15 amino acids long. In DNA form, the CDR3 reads TGTGCCAGCAGCTTGTACCTGGGCAACCAAGAGACCCAGTACTTC. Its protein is CASSLYLGNQETQYF.

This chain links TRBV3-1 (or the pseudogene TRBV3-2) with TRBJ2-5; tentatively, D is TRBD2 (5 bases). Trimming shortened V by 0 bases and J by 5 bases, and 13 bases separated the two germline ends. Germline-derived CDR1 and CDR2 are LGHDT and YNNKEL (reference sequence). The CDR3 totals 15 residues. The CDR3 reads CASSQERGREETQYF. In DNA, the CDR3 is TGTGCCAGCAGCCAAGAACGAGGGAGAGAGGAGACCCAGTACTTC.

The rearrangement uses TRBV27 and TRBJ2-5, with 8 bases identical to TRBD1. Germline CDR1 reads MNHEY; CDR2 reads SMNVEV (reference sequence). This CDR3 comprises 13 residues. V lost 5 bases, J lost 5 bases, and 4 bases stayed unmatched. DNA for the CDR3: TGTGCCAGCAGTGGGGACAGGTTTGAGACCCAGTACTTC. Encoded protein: CASSGDRFETQYF.

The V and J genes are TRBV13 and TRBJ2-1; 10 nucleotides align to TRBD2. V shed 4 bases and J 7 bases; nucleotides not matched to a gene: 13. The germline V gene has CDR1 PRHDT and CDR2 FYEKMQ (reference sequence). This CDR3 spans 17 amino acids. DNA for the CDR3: TGTGCCAGCAGCTCAGGACTAGCGGTTGGGTTATTGAATGAGCAGTTCTTC. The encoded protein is CASSSGLAVGLLNEQFF.

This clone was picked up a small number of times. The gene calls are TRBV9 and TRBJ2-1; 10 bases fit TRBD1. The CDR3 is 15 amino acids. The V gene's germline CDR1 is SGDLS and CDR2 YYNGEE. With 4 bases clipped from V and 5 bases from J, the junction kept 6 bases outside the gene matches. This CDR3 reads CASSSTTGGHNEQFF. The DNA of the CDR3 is TGTGCCAGCAGCTCTACGACAGGGGGCCACAATGAGCAGTTCTTC.

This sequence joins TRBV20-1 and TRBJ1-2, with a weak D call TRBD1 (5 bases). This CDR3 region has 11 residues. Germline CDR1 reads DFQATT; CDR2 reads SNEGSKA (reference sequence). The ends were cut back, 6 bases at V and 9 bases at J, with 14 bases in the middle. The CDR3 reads CSAPRGDRYTF. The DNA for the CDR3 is TGCAGTGCCCCGCGGGGGGACCGCTACACCTTC.

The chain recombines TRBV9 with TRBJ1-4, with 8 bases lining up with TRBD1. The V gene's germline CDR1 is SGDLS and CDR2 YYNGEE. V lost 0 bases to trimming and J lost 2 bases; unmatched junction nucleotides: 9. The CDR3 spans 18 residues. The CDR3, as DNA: TGTGCCAGCAGCGTAGGTCGGGCAGGGGGCGCGACTAATGAAAAACTGTTTTTT. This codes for CASSVGRAGGATNEKLFF.

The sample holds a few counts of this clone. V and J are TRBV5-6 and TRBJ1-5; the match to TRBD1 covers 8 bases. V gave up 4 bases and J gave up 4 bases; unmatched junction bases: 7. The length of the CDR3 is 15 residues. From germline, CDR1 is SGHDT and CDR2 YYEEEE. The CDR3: CASSEDRDPNQPQHF. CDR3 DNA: TGTGCCAGCAGCGAGGACAGGGACCCAAATCAGCCCCAGCATTTT.

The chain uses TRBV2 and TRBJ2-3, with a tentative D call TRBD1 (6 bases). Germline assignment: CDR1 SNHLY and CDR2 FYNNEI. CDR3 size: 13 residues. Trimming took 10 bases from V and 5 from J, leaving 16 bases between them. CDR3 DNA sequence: TGTGCCACCGGGACACCTTCGGGAGATACGCAGTATTTT. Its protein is CATGTPSGDTQYF. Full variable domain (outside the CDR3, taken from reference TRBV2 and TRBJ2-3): EPEVTQTPSHQVTQMGQEVILRCVPISNHLYFYWYRQILGQKVEFLVSFYNNEISEKSEIFDDQFSVERPDGSNFTLKIRSTKLEDSAMYFCATGTPSGDTQYFGPGTRLTVL.

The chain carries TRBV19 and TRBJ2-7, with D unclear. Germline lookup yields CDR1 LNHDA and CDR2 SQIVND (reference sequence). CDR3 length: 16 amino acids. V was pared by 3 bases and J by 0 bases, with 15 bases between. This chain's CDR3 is CASSIGQASVSYEQYF. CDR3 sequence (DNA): TGTGCCAGTAGTATTGGGCAGGCTTCCGTCTCCTACGAGCAGTACTTC.

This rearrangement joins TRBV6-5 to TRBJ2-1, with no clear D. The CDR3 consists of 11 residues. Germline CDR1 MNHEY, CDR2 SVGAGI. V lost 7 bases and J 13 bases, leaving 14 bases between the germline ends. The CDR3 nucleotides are TGTGCCAGCATTAGAAAGAGTAATCAGTTCTTC. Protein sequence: CASIRKSNQFF.

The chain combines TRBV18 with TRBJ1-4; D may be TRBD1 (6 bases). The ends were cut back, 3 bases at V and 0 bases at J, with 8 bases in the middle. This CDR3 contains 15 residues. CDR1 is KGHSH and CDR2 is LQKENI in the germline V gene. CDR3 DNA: TGTGCCAGCTCACCGGACAGTGCAACTAATGAAAAACTGTTTTTT. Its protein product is CASSPDSATNEKLFF.

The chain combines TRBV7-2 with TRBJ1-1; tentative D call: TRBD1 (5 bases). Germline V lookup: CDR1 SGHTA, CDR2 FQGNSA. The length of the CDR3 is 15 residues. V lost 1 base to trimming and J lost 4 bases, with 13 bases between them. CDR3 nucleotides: TGTGCCAGCAGCTTAGAGGGGATTCTGGGCACTGAAGCTTTCTTT. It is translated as CASSLEGILGTEAFF.

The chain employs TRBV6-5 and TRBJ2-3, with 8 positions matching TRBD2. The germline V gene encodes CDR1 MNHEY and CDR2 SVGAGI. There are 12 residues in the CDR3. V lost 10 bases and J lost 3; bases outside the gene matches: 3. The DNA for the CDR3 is TGTGCCACGGGAGGGGCAACAGATACGCAGTATTTT. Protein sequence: CATGGATDTQYF.

CDR3 loop: CASGLGDRGTGELFF. The CDR3 DNA sequence: TGCGCCAGCGGCCTAGGGGATCGCGGCACCGGGGAGCTGTTTTTT. The rearrangement uses TRBV5-1 and TRBJ2-2, with a weak D call TRBD1 (5 bases). Germline lookup yields CDR1 SGHRS and CDR2 YFSETQ. This CDR3 spans 15 amino acids. The V and J ends lost 7 bases and 4 bases respectively, with 17 bases between them.

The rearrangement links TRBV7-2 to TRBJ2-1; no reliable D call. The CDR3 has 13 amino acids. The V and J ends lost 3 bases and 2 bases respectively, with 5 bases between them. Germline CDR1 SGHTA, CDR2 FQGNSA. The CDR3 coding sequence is TGTGCCAGCAGCTTTGAGCCCTACAATGAGCAGTTCTTC. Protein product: CASSFEPYNEQFF.

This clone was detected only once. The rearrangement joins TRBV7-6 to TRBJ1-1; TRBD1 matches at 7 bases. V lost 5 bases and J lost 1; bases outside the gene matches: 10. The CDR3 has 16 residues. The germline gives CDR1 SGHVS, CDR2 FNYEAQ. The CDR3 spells CASSLGQLRRNTEAFF. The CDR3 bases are TGTGCCAGCAGCCTGGGACAGCTAAGGAGGAACACTGAAGCTTTCTTT.

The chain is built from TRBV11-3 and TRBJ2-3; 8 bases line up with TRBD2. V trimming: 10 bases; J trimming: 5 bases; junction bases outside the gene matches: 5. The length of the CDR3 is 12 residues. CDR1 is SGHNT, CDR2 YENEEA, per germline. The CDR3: CAISGGEDTQYF. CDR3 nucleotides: TGTGCCATCTCGGGGGGGGAAGATACGCAGTATTTT.

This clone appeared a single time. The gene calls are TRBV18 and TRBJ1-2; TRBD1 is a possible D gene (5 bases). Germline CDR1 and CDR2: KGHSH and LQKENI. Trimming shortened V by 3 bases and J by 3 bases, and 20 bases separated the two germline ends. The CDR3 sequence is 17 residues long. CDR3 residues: CASSPQESGSKYYGYTF. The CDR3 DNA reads TGTGCCAGCTCACCGCAGGAGTCAGGGTCGAAGTACTATGGCTACACCTTC.

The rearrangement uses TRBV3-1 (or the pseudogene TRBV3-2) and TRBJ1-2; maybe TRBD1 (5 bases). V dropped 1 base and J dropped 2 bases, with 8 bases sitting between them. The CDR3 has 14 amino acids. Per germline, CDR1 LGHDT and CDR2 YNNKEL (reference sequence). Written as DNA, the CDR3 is TGTGCCAGCAGCCAAGCACGACAGAACTATGGCTACACCTTC. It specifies CASSQARQNYGYTF.